This note documents a single TCR beta chain sequence. Its antigen remains unidentified. The V and J ends lost 4 bases and 7 bases, in that order; junction bases with no gene match: 9. In germline, CDR1 is SNHLY, CDR2 FYNNEI. This CDR3 is built from 14 residues. In the PCR, 60 Vbeta and 13 Jbeta primers were used. Generated by immunoSEQ multiplex PCR, the TCRdb table keeps only in-frame clones and is missing some. Of about 100,000 clones listed, roughly 82% are singletons. These data originate in a study of cytomegalovirus exposure and HLA in healthy donors. Study-wide results and caveats: Some V segments, TRBV6-2 and TRBV6-3 among them, were indistinguishable and were therefore excluded.

The TCR originated in a young man in good health and CMV-seropositive. Sequenced sample: PBMCs. The rearrangement links TRBV2 to TRBJ2-5, with 7 bases fitting TRBD2. The CDR3 region is CASSVRSGAGTQYF. In DNA form, the CDR3 reads TGTGCCAGCAGTGTCCGAAGCGGGGCTGGGACCCAGTACTTC.